Given below is one TCR beta chain in context. The sample originates from a study of blood T cell repertoires in COVID-19. In the study overall: There were acute and convalescent COVID-19 samples, and they came from the United States, Italy and Spain. T cells, B-cell-depleted T cells, or PBMCs provided the cDNA or gDNA that served as material.

Some clones are missing from TCRdb's copy, which holds only in-frame ones; the method was immunoSEQ multiplex PCR. The sample lists about 190,000 clones; around four fifths were seen once. The CDR3 totals 14 residues. V lost 4 bases to trimming and J lost 4 bases, with 10 bases between them. Germline V gene lookup returns CDR1 MNHEY and CDR2 SMNVEV (reference sequence). The sample comprised peripheral blood. The sequence was obtained from a human donor in a cohort sampled during active COVID-19. V and J are TRBV27 and TRBJ2-2; the D is unclear. The CDR3 region is CASSWATATGELFF. The CDR3 bases are TGTGCCAGCAGTTGGGCTACCGCCACCGGGGAGCTGTTTTTT.